The rows below give T cell receptor beta chains drawn from one sample of a study of tumor-infiltrating lymphocytes in localized non-small cell lung cancer. Only in-frame clones appear in the TCRdb table, and some are missing; sequencing was by immunoSEQ multiplex PCR. The table shows 4,900 or so clones, with 66% occurring only once. Sequences were obtained from lung tumor tissue. The source of these receptors is a human donor with non-small cell lung cancer. Both conserved end residues are part of each CDR3. Each record gives: D gene, J gene, clone size, V gene, CDR3 protein, CDR3 DNA. D genes are given only for firm matches. Size is omitted from some rows. Given values are once, few, many or a class for expanded clones.

>.|TRBJ1-6|.|TRBV11-1
CASSLGGSSYNSPLHF
TGTGCCAGCAGCTTAGGTGGAAGCTCCTATAATTCACCCCTCCACTTT
>TRBD1|TRBJ1-2|.|TRBV10-3
CAISGRTGAANYGYTF
TGTGCCATCAGTGGTCGGACAGGGGCGGCGAACTATGGCTACACCTTC
>TRBD2|TRBJ2-1|.|TRBV9
CASSPMGLAGGLYNEQFF
TGTGCCAGCAGCCCAATGGGACTAGCGGGAGGGCTGTACAATGAGCAGTTCTTC
>TRBD1|TRBJ1-1|.|TRBV5-4
CATTGQMNTEAFF
TGTGCCACCACGGGACAGATGAACACTGAAGCTTTCTTT
>TRBD1|TRBJ1-5|.|TRBV18
CASSQDRTSNQPQHF
TGTGCCAGCTCCCAGGACAGGACGAGCAATCAGCCCCAGCATTTT
>TRBD2|TRBJ2-2|few|TRBV11-2
CASSAGGRNTGELFF
TGTGCCAGCAGCGCGGGGGGCCGCAACACCGGGGAGCTGTTTTTT
>TRBD2|TRBJ2-2|.|TRBV5-1
CASSSGTSGTGELFF
TGCGCCAGCAGCTCCGGGACTAGCGGAACCGGGGAGCTGTTTTTT
>.|TRBJ2-1|.|TRBV19
CASSTASGTASYNEQFF
TGTGCCAGTAGTACTGCGTCCGGGACGGCTTCCTACAATGAGCAGTTCTTC
>.|TRBJ2-7|.|TRBV7-8
CASRAVRGPSYEQYF
TGTGCCAGCAGGGCGGTGCGGGGGCCCTCCTACGAGCAGTACTTC
>.|TRBJ2-1|.|TRBV9
CASSVVPELQQGPYNEQFF
TGTGCCAGCAGCGTCGTCCCCGAACTGCAACAGGGTCCCTACAATGAGCAGTTCTTC
>TRBD2|TRBJ2-1|.|TRBV11-3
CASSSTGLADNEQFF
TGTGCCAGCAGCTCCACGGGACTAGCGGACAATGAGCAGTTCTTC
>.|TRBJ2-3|.|TRBV18
CASSPTDPMIYDTQYF
TGTGCCAGCTCCCCTACTGACCCTATGATATACGATACGCAGTATTTT
>.|TRBJ1-3|.|TRBV19
CASSQPRSGNTIYF
TGTGCCAGTAGTCAACCACGCTCTGGAAACACCATATATTTT
>TRBD2|TRBJ2-1|.|TRBV11-2
CASSLGSGDPSYNEQFF
TGTGCCAGCAGCTTAGGTAGCGGGGACCCCTCCTACAATGAGCAGTTCTTC
>TRBD2|TRBJ2-1|.|TRBV11-2
CASSHSSGGKYNEQFF
TGTGCCAGCAGCCACTCTAGCGGGGGAAAATACAATGAGCAGTTCTTC
>.|TRBJ1-1|few|TRBV6-5
CASSLLSITEAFF
TGTGCCAGCAGCTTGCTGTCCATCACTGAAGCTTTCTTT
>.|TRBJ1-2|.|TRBV19
CASVGRALFSYGYTF
TGTGCCAGTGTGGGCAGGGCTTTATTCAGCTATGGCTACACCTTC
>TRBD1|TRBJ2-3|.|TRBV5-8
CASSRGLTRGRELTDTQYF
TGTGCCAGCAGCAGAGGGTTGACGAGGGGGCGCGAATTAACAGATACGCAGTATTTT
>.|TRBJ2-5|.|TRBV19
CASSTGLQPKETQYF
TGTGCCAGTAGTACAGGACTTCAACCCAAAGAGACCCAGTACTTC
>TRBD1|TRBJ2-5|.|TRBV29-1
CSLYPSTGSGETQYF
TGCAGCCTCTACCCCTCGACAGGGTCGGGAGAGACCCAGTACTTC
>TRBD1|TRBJ1-2|once|TRBV4-2
CASSHGGTGVSYGYTF
TGTGCCAGCAGCCACGGCGGGACAGGGGTCTCCTATGGCTACACCTTC
>.|TRBJ2-5|.|TRBV6-7
CASSYPVSGYF
TGTGCCAGCAGTTACCCAGTTAGCGGGTACTTC
>.|TRBJ1-2|few|TRBV27
CASSIAPPGTYGYTF
TGTGCCAGCAGTATAGCCCCCCCAGGGACCTATGGCTACACCTTC
>TRBD1|TRBJ2-1|.|TRBV19
CASSSGTGGYNEQFF
TGTGCCAGTAGTTCCGGGACAGGGGGGTACAATGAGCAGTTCTTC
>.|TRBJ2-7|few|TRBV11-1
CASSLREYEQYF
TGTGCCAGCAGCCTCAGAGAGTACGAGCAGTACTTC
>TRBD2|TRBJ2-4|.|TRBV7-2
CASSTRGGSGSGTKNIQYF
TGTGCCAGCTCCACCCGGGGGGGGAGCGGGAGTGGGACCAAAAACATTCAGTACTTC
>.|TRBJ1-1|.|TRBV27
CASSSPGREAFF
TGTGCCAGCAGCTCTCCGGGACGAGAAGCTTTCTTT
>.|TRBJ1-5|.|TRBV5-6
CASSSRDWQPQHF
TGTGCCAGCAGCTCAAGGGACTGGCAGCCCCAGCATTTT
>TRBD1|TRBJ2-7|medium-sized|TRBV5-1
CASSATGTGAEQYF
TGCGCCAGCAGCGCAACCGGGACAGGGGCTGAGCAGTACTTC
>.|TRBJ2-2|.|TRBV9
CASSVEGRHTGELFF
TGTGCCAGCAGCGTAGAGGGTCGTCACACCGGGGAGCTGTTTTTT
>.|TRBJ1-2|.|TRBV14
CASSQLGPANYGYTF
TGTGCCAGCAGCCAACTGGGCCCAGCTAACTATGGCTACACCTTC
>.|TRBJ1-1|.|TRBV7-2
CASSLEGRLNTEAFF
TGTGCCAGCAGCTTAGAGGGGAGATTGAACACTGAAGCTTTCTTT